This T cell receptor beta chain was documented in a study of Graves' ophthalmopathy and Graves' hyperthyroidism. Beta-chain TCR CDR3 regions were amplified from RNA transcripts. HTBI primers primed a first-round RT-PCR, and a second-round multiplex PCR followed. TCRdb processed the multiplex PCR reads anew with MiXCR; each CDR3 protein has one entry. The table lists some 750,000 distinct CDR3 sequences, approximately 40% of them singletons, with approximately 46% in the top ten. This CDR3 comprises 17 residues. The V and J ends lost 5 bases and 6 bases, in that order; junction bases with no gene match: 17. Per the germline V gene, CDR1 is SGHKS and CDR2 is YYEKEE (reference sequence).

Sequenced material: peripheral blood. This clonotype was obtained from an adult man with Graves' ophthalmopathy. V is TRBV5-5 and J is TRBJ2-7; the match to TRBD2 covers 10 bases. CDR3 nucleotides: TGTGCCAGCAGTCCTAGATCGACCGGGACTAGCGAGGGCGAGCAGTACTTC. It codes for CASSPRSTGTSEGEQYF. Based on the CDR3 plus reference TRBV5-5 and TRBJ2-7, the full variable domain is DAGVTQSPTHLIKTRGQQVTLRCSPISGHKSVSWYQQVLGQGPQFIFQYYEKEERGRGNFPDRFSARQFPNYSSELNVNALLLGDSALYLCASSPRSTGTSEGEQYFGPGTRLTVT.